The 21 T cell receptor beta chains given below trace back to one sample, sequenced in a study of blood T cell repertoires in COVID-19. The table came from immunoSEQ multiplex PCR; TCRdb's copy has only in-frame clones and leaves some out. The sample has 70,000 or so clones; over 80% are singletons. The sequencing input was peripheral blood. The receptor set was obtained from an older man with active or convalescent COVID-19.

This sequence joins TRBV4-2 and TRBJ2-2, with 7 nucleotides matching TRBD1. The CDR3 contains 16 residues. V trimming: 3 bases; J trimming: 0 bases; junction bases outside the gene matches: 4. Germline loops: CDR1 LGHNA, CDR2 YNFKEQ. Written as DNA, the CDR3 is TGTGCCAGCAGCCACAGGGGACAGACGAACACCGGGGAGCTGTTTTTT. Protein: CASSHRGQTNTGELFF.

CDR3 sequence (DNA): TGTGCCAGCAGCTTACGGGGCATTCAGTACTTC. It encodes CASSLRGIQYF. The chain joins TRBV7-2 to TRBJ2-4; a weak D match, TRBD2 (5 bases). The CDR3 is made up of 11 amino acids. V lost 2 bases and J 9 bases, leaving 5 bases between the germline ends. The germline CDR1 and CDR2 sequences are SGHTA and FQGNSA. The full variable domain, with the rest looked up from reference TRBV7-2 and TRBJ2-4, is GAGVSQSPSNKVTEKGKDVELRCDPISGHTALYWYRQSLGQGLEFLIYFQGNSAPDKSGLPSDRFSAERTGGSVSTLTIQRTQQEDSAVYLCASSLRGIQYFGAGTRLSVL.

This chain uses TRBV21-1 with TRBJ1-2; the table assigns TRBD1, which was not confirmed against the DNA. TRBV21-1 is flagged as a pseudogene. The CDR3 is 15 amino acids. The CDR3 spells CASSKYGDTNYGYTF. The CDR3 DNA reads TGTGCCAGCAGCAAATATGGGGACACCAACTATGGCTACACCTTC.

The chain is built from TRBV18 and TRBJ2-1; tentatively, D is TRBD2 (6 bases). The CDR3 runs 12 residues. V lost 6 bases and J 9 bases, leaving 12 bases between the germline ends. Germline lookup yields CDR1 KGHSH and CDR2 LQKENI. The CDR3 region has the DNA TGTGCCAGCTCTTTACAACTAGCTGAGCAGTTCTTC. Encoded protein: CASSLQLAEQFF.

Here the CDR3 DNA reads TGCGCCAGCAGCTCACAACCAGGGGCAAACTATGGCTACACCTTC. It is translated as CASSSQPGANYGYTF. The rearrangement joins TRBV4-3 to TRBJ1-2, with D tentatively TRBD1 (6 bases). The CDR3 contains 15 residues. Trimming took off 5 bases at V and 2 bases at J, with 15 bases between the two ends. Germline CDR1 LGHNA, CDR2 YSLEER.

V and J are TRBV4-1 and TRBJ2-5; TRBD2 aligns across 12 bases. CDR1 and CDR2 (germline): MGHRA, YSYEKL. This CDR3 is built from 18 residues. J lost 3 bases, V lost 0 bases, and 8 bases had no gene match. DNA for the CDR3: TGCGCCAGCAGCCAAGAAAGTCTAGCGGGGGGGCCCAAAGAGACCCAGTACTTC. Residues: CASSQESLAGGPKETQYF.

The chain combines TRBV5-4 with TRBJ2-1, with 8 positions matching TRBD2. CDR3 length: 12 residues. From germline, CDR1 is SGHNT and CDR2 YYREEE (reference sequence). With 5 bases clipped from V and 9 bases from J, the junction kept 4 bases outside the gene matches. In nucleotides, the CDR3 is TGTGCCAGCAGAAAAACTAGCGGTGAGCAGTTCTTC. This gives the protein CASRKTSGEQFF.

V and J are TRBV5-1 and TRBJ2-3; 12 bases align to TRBD1. The germline gives CDR1 SGHRS, CDR2 YFSETQ. The CDR3 loop spans 15 amino acids. V trimming: 3 bases; J trimming: 2 bases; junction bases outside the gene matches: 1. In nucleotides, the CDR3 is TGCGCCAGCAGCTGGGGACAGGGGGCCACAGATACGCAGTATTTT. Translating it yields CASSWGQGATDTQYF.

The rearrangement joins TRBV9 to TRBJ2-1, with D possibly matching TRBD2 (5 bases). The germline CDR1 and CDR2 sequences are SGDLS and YYNGEE. Trimming pared 1 base from V and 9 bases from J, leaving 14 bases between. The CDR3 is 14 amino acids. CDR3 bases: TGTGCCAGCAGCGTACTAGCAGCCCCCGCTGAGCAGTTCTTC. Translated, it gives CASSVLAAPAEQFF.

The gene calls are TRBV27 and TRBJ1-4, with 7 positions matching TRBD1. The trim removed 3 bases at V and 3 bases at J, leaving 7 bases unmatched. The CDR3 has 16 amino acids. Germline V lookup: CDR1 MNHEY, CDR2 SMNVEV (reference sequence). CDR3 nucleotide sequence: TGTGCCAGCAGTTTCTTCTACAGGGGATCTAATGAAAAACTGTTTTTT. Encoded protein: CASSFFYRGSNEKLFF.

The chain is built from TRBV27 and TRBJ2-7; tentative D call: TRBD1 (5 bases). Germline loops: CDR1 MNHEY, CDR2 SMNVEV (reference sequence). There are 14 residues in the CDR3. The V gene lost 4 bases and the J gene lost 3 bases, with 13 bases spanning the gap. This chain's CDR3 is CASSSLDTVYEQYF. CDR3 coding DNA: TGTGCCAGCAGTTCCTTGGACACAGTCTACGAGCAGTACTTC.

The rearrangement joins TRBV6-5 to TRBJ1-2, with D perhaps TRBD1 (5 bases). Germline V CDR1 and CDR2: MNHEY, SVGAGI. The CDR3 runs 12 residues. V shed 5 bases and J shed 11 bases, with 15 bases lying between them. For the CDR3, the DNA is TGTGCCAGCAGTCGAGGGACTCTGGGGTACACCTTC. Encoded protein: CASSRGTLGYTF.

The V gene is TRBV4-2, the J gene TRBJ1-6; D is unresolved. This CDR3 has 16 amino acids. CDR1 LGHNA and CDR2 YNFKEQ come from the germline V gene. The germline V and J ends were trimmed by 0 bases and 6 bases, with 12 bases remaining between them. The CDR3 DNA sequence: TGTGCCAGCAGCCAAGATTCTTCTAAGCCTAATTCACCCCTCCACTTT. This codes for CASSQDSSKPNSPLHF.

This chain links TRBV6-2 or TRBV6-3 with TRBJ2-3; 10 bases fit TRBD2. The CDR3 consists of 16 residues. The V and J ends lost 2 bases and 4 bases, in that order; junction bases with no gene match: 6. CDR1 is MNHEY and CDR2 is SVGEGT in the germline V gene. DNA of the CDR3: TGTGCCAGCAGTTACCCTAGCGGGAGTAGCGCAGATACGCAGTATTTT. Its translation is CASSYPSGSSADTQYF.

This clone has only a few counts. The CDR3: CASSVVASGETQYF. As DNA, the CDR3 is TGTGCCAGCAGCGTAGTTGCTAGTGGGGAGACCCAGTACTTC. The chain has TRBV9 and TRBJ2-5, with D hard to call. Trimming left V 0 bases short and J 5 bases short, with 11 bases between. From germline, CDR1 is SGDLS and CDR2 YYNGEE. The CDR3 extends over 14 amino acids.

The J gene is TRBJ2-1, the V gene TRBV4-1; 8 bases fit TRBD2. Germline V gives CDR1 MGHRA, CDR2 YSYEKL. This CDR3 is 13 amino acids long. Trimming took 2 bases from V and 13 from J; bases not matched to a gene: 7. CDR3 DNA sequence: TGCGCCAGCAGCCAACAGCGGGAGTTAAATCAGTTCTTC. It translates to CASSQQRELNQFF.

The chain joins TRBV30 to TRBJ1-6, with D uncertain. This CDR3 spans 15 amino acids. Germline V gives CDR1 GTSNPN, CDR2 SVGIG (reference sequence). V dropped 0 bases and J dropped 10 bases, with 16 bases sitting between them. The CDR3 DNA reads TGTGCCTGGAGTGTAGAGAGGCGCTTCGGCTCACCCCTCCACTTT. Protein sequence: CAWSVERRFGSPLHF. Using reference TRBV30 and TRBJ1-6 for the parts outside the CDR3, the full variable domain is SQTIHQWPATLVQPVGSPLSLECTVEGTSNPNLYWYRQAAGRGLQLLFYSVGIGQISSEVPQNLSASRPQDRQFILSSKKLLLSDSGFYLCAWSVERRFGSPLHFGNGTRLTVT.

The V and J genes are TRBV18 and TRBJ2-1; D might be TRBD2 (5 bases). Trimming left V 5 bases short and J 7 bases short, with 9 bases between. Germline V gene sequence: CDR1 KGHSH, CDR2 LQKENI. This CDR3 has 12 amino acids. This chain's CDR3 is CASSGLANEQFF. The CDR3 DNA reads as TGTGCCAGCTCAGGGCTAGCAAATGAGCAGTTCTTC. The entire variable domain, with the rest obtained from reference TRBV18 and TRBJ2-1, is as follows: NAGVMQNPRHLVRRRGQEARLRCSPMKGHSHVYWYRQLPEEGLKFMVYLQKENIIDESGMPKERFSAEFPKEGPSILRIQQVVRGDSAAYFCASSGLANEQFFGPGTRLTVL.

The chain has TRBV4-1 and TRBJ1-4, with 8 bases fitting TRBD1. The CDR3 is 15 amino acids. Germline CDR1 is MGHRA and CDR2 is YSYEKL. V lost 2 bases to trimming and J lost 8 bases; unmatched junction nucleotides: 7. CDR3 sequence: CASSQTGTGGEKLFF. CDR3 nucleotide sequence: TGCGCCAGCAGCCAAACCGGGACAGGCGGCGAAAAACTGTTTTTT.

The gene calls are TRBV5-1 and TRBJ2-7; tentative D call: TRBD1 (6 bases). V was trimmed by 4 bases and J by 1 base, leaving 15 bases between them. This CDR3 has 15 residues. Germline V gene sequence: CDR1 SGHRS, CDR2 YFSETQ. The CDR3 DNA reads TGCGCCAGCAGCCCGAGGCAGGGGTTATCCTACGAGCAGTACTTC. It yields the protein CASSPRQGLSYEQYF.

J is TRBJ2-3 and V is TRBV4-1, with D unclear. V gave up 0 bases and J gave up 2 bases, with 18 bases separating them. This CDR3 spans 18 amino acids. CDR1 is MGHRA and CDR2 is YSYEKL in the germline V gene. The CDR3: CASSQERLRSTPTDTQYF. The CDR3 DNA sequence: TGCGCCAGCAGCCAAGAACGGTTGCGGTCTACCCCCACAGATACGCAGTATTTT.